This passage covers 21 T cell receptor beta chains from one sample sequenced in a study of shared clonotypes between healthy human individuals. As defined, naive CD8 cells were CD45RO-negative and positively selected for CCR7, with terminally differentiated effector memory CD45RA+ cells excluded. Measured with immunoSEQ multiplex PCR; TCRdb has only the in-frame clones, and not every one. The repertoire holds about 2 million clones, approximately 94% seen once, with more than 0.95% in the top ten. Sequenced: naive CD8+ T cells sorted from blood. Receptor source: a man younger than 35 in good health.

The chain couples TRBV19 to TRBJ1-2; D call uncertain. V was trimmed by 7 bases and J by 4 bases, leaving 19 bases between them. Per the germline V gene, CDR1 is LNHDA and CDR2 is SQIVND (reference sequence). This CDR3 has 15 residues. CDR3 amino acids: CASIPFRDLGYGYTF. CDR3 DNA sequence: TGTGCCAGTATACCATTCCGGGATCTCGGCTATGGCTACACCTTC.

The rearrangement joins TRBV7-6 to TRBJ2-1; weak D call: TRBD1 (5 bases). Looked up from germline, CDR1 is SGHVS and CDR2 is FNYEAQ. Trimming removed 5 bases from V and 6 bases from J, with 14 bases in between. The CDR3 sequence is 14 residues long. In DNA form, the CDR3 reads TGTGCCAGCAGCCCGATGGGGCCCTCCAATGAGCAGTTCTTC. As protein: CASSPMGPSNEQFF.

The chain links TRBV6-6 to TRBJ2-2; no firm D call. The CDR3 runs 16 residues. Trimming left V 6 bases short and J 4 bases short, with 18 bases between. Germline lookup yields CDR1 MNHNY and CDR2 SVGAGI (reference sequence). CDR3 nucleotides: TGTGCCAGCAGCGTGCACAGACTCAGTGTCACCGGGGAGCTGTTTTTT. Its translation: CASSVHRLSVTGELFF.

The V and J genes are TRBV4-3 and TRBJ2-7; D not resolved. CDR3 length equals 12 residues. Trimming removed 3 bases at V and 6 bases at J, with 9 bases between. Germline lookup yields CDR1 LGHNA and CDR2 YSLEER. CDR3: CASSQAGAEQYF. CDR3 nucleotides: TGCGCCAGCAGCCAGGCCGGTGCCGAGCAGTACTTC.

There are a few counts of this clone. The chain has TRBV7-9 and TRBJ2-1; 12 bases align to TRBD2. Germline-derived CDR1 and CDR2 are SEHNR and FQNEAQ (reference sequence). Unmatched junction bases numbered 10, after V lost 0 bases and J lost 4 bases. This CDR3 spans 19 amino acids. The CDR3 nucleotides are TGTGCCAGCAGCTTAGCTCGAACTAGCGGGGGGTGGCAGTACAATGAGCAGTTCTTC. Its translation is CASSLARTSGGWQYNEQFF.

The rearrangement uses TRBV29-1 and TRBJ2-2; a possible D gene is TRBD2 (6 bases). The V end lost 6 bases, the J end lost 7 bases, and 12 bases lay between the germline ends. Looked up from germline, CDR1 is SQVTM and CDR2 is ANQGSEA. The CDR3 spans 12 residues. The CDR3 DNA reads as TGCAGCGTCCACCTGGGGGGCGGGGAGCTGTTTTTT. Translation: CSVHLGGGELFF.

The V and J genes are TRBV6-1 and TRBJ2-6, with D possibly matching TRBD2 (6 bases). Trimming pared 1 base from V and 0 bases from J, leaving 19 bases between. The germline CDR1 and CDR2 sequences are MNHNS and SASEGT. The CDR3 runs to 20 residues. The CDR3 reads CASSEDVAGSLVSGANVLTF. The CDR3 DNA reads as TGTGCCAGCAGTGAAGACGTGGCGGGGTCCTTAGTCTCTGGGGCCAACGTCCTGACTTTC.

This clone was seen just once. This rearrangement joins TRBV7-9 to TRBJ2-2; no clear D. The CDR3 consists of 17 residues. Per the germline V gene, CDR1 is SEHNR and CDR2 is FQNEAQ (reference sequence). Deletions cut 1 base from V and 6 bases from J, with 18 bases between. CDR3 in DNA: TGTGCCAGCAGCTTAGGTTTGAGCGTCCCCGGGTCCGGGGAGCTGTTTTTT. Translating gives CASSLGLSVPGSGELFF.

The chain joins TRBV19 to TRBJ1-1, with 8 bases aligning to TRBD1. In germline, CDR1 is LNHDA, CDR2 SQIVND (reference sequence). This CDR3 comprises 15 residues. V gave up 2 bases and J gave up 5 bases; unmatched junction bases: 7. For the CDR3, the DNA is TGTGCCAGTAGTATAACAGGGGGTCCGAAGACTGAAGCTTTCTTT. Protein: CASSITGGPKTEAFF.

The V call is TRBV7-9, the J call TRBJ2-5, with TRBD2 matching 7 bases. The CDR3 is made up of 15 amino acids. The V gene's germline CDR1 is SEHNR and CDR2 FQNEAQ (reference sequence). J was trimmed by 7 bases and V by 5 bases; bases with no gene match: 13. CDR3 residues: CASSPPEAWGGTQYF. The CDR3 nucleotides are TGTGCCAGCAGCCCCCCTGAAGCCTGGGGGGGGACCCAGTACTTC.

V usage is TRBV7-8 and J usage is TRBJ2-1; 11 positions match TRBD2. The junction had 15 bases not matched to a gene; V was cut back by 5 bases and J by 0 bases. Per the germline V gene, CDR1 is SGHVS and CDR2 is FQNEAQ. The CDR3 is 20 residues long. The CDR3 here is CASSSAFLGLAESSYNEQFF. The CDR3 bases are TGTGCCAGCAGCAGCGCCTTCCTGGGACTAGCGGAGAGCTCCTACAATGAGCAGTTCTTC.

The V call is TRBV2, the J call TRBJ2-1, with D hard to call. Looked up from germline, CDR1 is SNHLY and CDR2 is FYNNEI. V was clipped by 0 bases and J by 0 bases, with 3 bases between them. The CDR3 contains 14 residues. The CDR3 DNA is TGTGCCAGCAGTGAAGCCCTCTCCTACAATGAGCAGTTCTTC. It encodes CASSEALSYNEQFF.

The V gene is TRBV7-2, the J gene TRBJ1-5; 7 bases match TRBD1. Germline CDR1 SGHTA, CDR2 FQGNSA. Unmatched junction bases numbered 8, after V lost 1 base and J lost 2 bases. This CDR3 region has 17 residues. CDR3 coding DNA: TGTGCCAGCAGCTTAGTAGGCAGGGGGTCGGGCAATCAGCCCCAGCATTTT. It specifies CASSLVGRGSGNQPQHF.

This clone was counted a single time. The gene calls are TRBV7-6 and TRBJ2-7; D gene ambiguous. Germline CDR1 is SGHVS and CDR2 is FNYEAQ. The CDR3 spans 14 residues. V shed 4 bases and J shed 2 bases, with 12 bases lying between them. The CDR3 coding sequence is TGTGCCAGCAGCTCCAGTTGGGGAACCTACGAGCAGTACTTC. This translates into CASSSSWGTYEQYF.

The rearrangement links TRBV7-9 to TRBJ1-1; D remains ambiguous. The V gene's germline CDR1 is SEHNR and CDR2 FQNEAQ (reference sequence). This CDR3 contains 14 residues. Trimming cost V 1 base and J 0 bases, with 6 bases left between them. The DNA of the CDR3 is TGTGCCAGCAGCTTAGTCCAGGTGAACACTGAAGCTTTCTTT. It specifies CASSLVQVNTEAFF.

The genes are TRBV6-5 and TRBJ1-4; no clear D. Trimming took off 6 bases at V and 4 bases at J, with 6 bases between the two ends. The CDR3 extends over 12 amino acids. Germline CDR1 and CDR2: MNHEY and SVGAGI. The CDR3 spells CASSGFNEKLFF. As DNA, the CDR3 is TGTGCCAGCAGCGGATTTAATGAAAAACTGTTTTTT.

This rearrangement joins TRBV30 to TRBJ2-3; 11 bases are a match to TRBD2. CDR1 and CDR2 (germline): GTSNPN, SVGIG (reference sequence). The CDR3 runs to 15 residues. With V trimmed by 3 bases and J by 3 bases, 5 bases remained unmatched. The CDR3: CAWSILAGATDTQYF. DNA for the CDR3: TGTGCCTGGAGCATACTAGCGGGAGCAACAGATACGCAGTATTTT.

This chain connects TRBV5-1 to TRBJ2-1; D is perhaps TRBD1 (5 bases). The germline CDR1 and CDR2 sequences are SGHRS and YFSETQ. CDR3 length equals 16 residues. V lost 0 bases and J 0 bases, leaving 10 bases between the germline ends. Here the CDR3 reads CASSLDWGSSYNEQFF. The CDR3 nucleotides read TGCGCCAGCAGCTTGGACTGGGGCAGCTCCTACAATGAGCAGTTCTTC. Full variable domain (missing parts from reference TRBV5-1 and TRBJ2-1): KAGVTQTPRYLIKTRGQQVTLSCSPISGHRSVSWYQQTPGQGLQFLFEYFSETQRNKGNFPGRFSGRQFSNSRSEMNVSTLELGDSALYLCASSLDWGSSYNEQFFGPGTRLTVL.

The chain couples TRBV30 to TRBJ1-2; D remains unclear. This CDR3 spans 14 amino acids. V lost 5 bases and J 8 bases, leaving 21 bases between the germline ends. The V gene's germline CDR1 is GTSNPN and CDR2 SVGIG (reference sequence). Here the CDR3 reads CAWGEGAGLGGYTF. For the CDR3, the DNA is TGTGCCTGGGGGGAGGGTGCGGGCCTAGGAGGCTACACCTTC.

The V call is TRBV7-9, the J call TRBJ2-5; weak D call: TRBD2 (5 bases). V was shortened by 1 base and J by 4 bases, with 13 bases between the two germline ends. Per germline, CDR1 SEHNR and CDR2 FQNEAQ (reference sequence). The CDR3 extends over 15 amino acids. This chain's CDR3 is CASSLGLLGGETQYF. The CDR3 region has the DNA TGTGCCAGCAGCTTAGGGCTCCTAGGAGGAGAGACCCAGTACTTC.

The V gene is TRBV9, the J gene TRBJ2-7, with 9 bases identical to TRBD2. After removal of 5 bases from V and 4 bases from J, the junction contained 10 bases not matched to a gene. The CDR3 extends over 15 amino acids. Germline CDR1 and CDR2: SGDLS and YYNGEE. The CDR3 loop is CASRAGDSGGYEQYF. The CDR3 DNA reads TGTGCCAGCAGAGCCGGTGATAGCGGGGGATACGAGCAGTACTTC.